A single sample gave rise to the 10 T cell receptor beta chains below, sequenced in a study of CXCR3-negative and CXCR3-positive naive CD8 T cells. The TRB libraries of cDNA were built by UMI-labeled 5' RACE. With the 5' RACE reads reprocessed, TCRdb shows one record per CDR3 protein and no DNA. The record lists tens of thousands of distinct CDR3 sequences, of which the ten most abundant hold 1.6%. Input material: naive CXCR3- CD8+ T cells from blood. Indicated subset: CD45RO-CCR7+CD27+CD95- naive CD8+ T cells lacking CXCR3 (TNR3-). These receptors originate from a human donor in good health. Some clones in this sample may be carry-over from other donors' samples.

V usage is TRBV19 and J usage is TRBJ2-1; TCRdb picks TRBD1, but there is no DNA to check that call. This CDR3 is built from 15 residues. CDR1 and CDR2 (germline): LNHDA, SQIVND (reference sequence). The CDR3: CASSIPLSSYNEQFF.

This chain joins TRBV5-5 and TRBJ2-7; TCRdb outputs TRBD1, but without DNA this stays unchecked. Germline V lookup: CDR1 SGHKS, CDR2 YYEKEE (reference sequence). The CDR3 sequence is 14 residues long. The CDR3: CASSFRTGAFEQYF.

The chain couples TRBV11-2 to TRBJ2-1; the D gene TCRdb calls, TRBD1, cannot be checked with no DNA. The CDR3 runs to 15 residues. The germline V gene encodes CDR1 SGHAT and CDR2 FQNNGV. CDR3: CASSLPLVGGDEQFF.

The rearrangement links TRBV9 to TRBJ2-1; the TCRdb call, TRBD2, lacks DNA for checking. CDR3 length: 17 amino acids. The germline gives CDR1 SGDLS, CDR2 YYNGEE. The chain's CDR3 is CASSVVAGGPSYNEQFF.

The rearrangement joins TRBV28 to TRBJ1-1; the D call of TRBD1 rests on TCRdb alone, since no DNA is present to check it. Germline lookup yields CDR1 MDHEN and CDR2 SYDVKM. This CDR3 is 15 amino acids long. This CDR3 reads CASNLVPQGGTEAFF.

V usage is TRBV29-1 and J usage is TRBJ2-3; checking the TCRdb D call of TRBD2 is not possible without DNA. This CDR3 contains 14 residues. CDR1 is SQVTM and CDR2 is ANQGSEA in the germline V gene. The CDR3 reads CSLYLGEGTDTQYF.

J is TRBJ2-5 and V is TRBV4-2; TCRdb picks TRBD2, but there is no DNA to check that call. The V gene's germline CDR1 is LGHNA and CDR2 YNFKEQ. The CDR3 covers 16 residues. CDR3 amino acids: CASSQEEAGGGETQYF.

CDR3 residues: CASTVSGGLALNEQFF. J is TRBJ2-1 and V is TRBV6-2 or TRBV6-3; TCRdb's D call, TRBD2, is unchecked because there is no DNA. The CDR3 sequence is 16 residues long. Germline V lookup: CDR1 MNHEY, CDR2 SVGEGT.

This chain connects TRBV28 to TRBJ2-7; TCRdb proposes TRBD1, but this gene call is untestable without DNA. From germline, CDR1 is MDHEN and CDR2 SYDVKM. The CDR3 covers 15 residues. The CDR3 is CASSHLTGSFYEQYF.

The chain links TRBV7-3 to TRBJ1-1; absent DNA, TCRdb's TRBD1 call cannot be checked. CDR1 is SGHTA, CDR2 FQGTGA, per germline. The CDR3 sequence is 11 residues long. This CDR3 reads CASSGTFEAFF.